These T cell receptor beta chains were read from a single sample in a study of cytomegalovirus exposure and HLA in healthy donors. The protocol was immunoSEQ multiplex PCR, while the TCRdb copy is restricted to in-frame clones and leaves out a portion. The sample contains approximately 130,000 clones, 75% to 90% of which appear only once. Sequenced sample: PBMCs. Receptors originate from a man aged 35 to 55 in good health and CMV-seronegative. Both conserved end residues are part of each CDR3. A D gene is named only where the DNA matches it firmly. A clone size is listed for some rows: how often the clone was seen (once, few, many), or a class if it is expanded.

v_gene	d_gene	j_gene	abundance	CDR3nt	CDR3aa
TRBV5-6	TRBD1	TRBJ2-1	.	TGTGCCAGCAGCGTTGACAGGGACAATGAGCAGTTCTTC	CASSVDRDNEQFF
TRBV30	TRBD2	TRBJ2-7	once	TGTGCCTGGAGCTCAGGGACTAGCGGCTCCTACGAGCAGTACTTC	CAWSSGTSGSYEQYF
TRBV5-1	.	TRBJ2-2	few	TGCGCCAGCAGCGTGGACAGCCCCGACACCGGGGAGCTGTTTTTT	CASSVDSPDTGELFF
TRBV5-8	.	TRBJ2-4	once	TGTGCCAACAATCCCGTGAGGGGGGGAGGGAACATTCAGTACTTC	CANNPVRGGGNIQYF
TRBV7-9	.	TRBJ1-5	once	TGTTCCTCCGGGGGGGCAAATGGCAATCAGCCCCAGCATTTT	CSSGGANGNQPQHF
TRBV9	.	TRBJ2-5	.	TGTGCCAGCAGCACAGACATAACTTGGGAGACCCAGTACTTC	CASSTDITWETQYF
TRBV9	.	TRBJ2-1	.	TGTGCCAGCAGCGGGCAGGGGACCTACAATGAGCAGTTCTTC	CASSGQGTYNEQFF
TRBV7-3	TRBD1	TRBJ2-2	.	TGTGCCAGCAGAGAACCGGGACAGGGGCACACCGGGGAGCTGTTTTTT	CASREPGQGHTGELFF
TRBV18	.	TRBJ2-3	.	TGTGCCAGCTCACTAGGGGCTAGCACAGATACGCAGTATTTT	CASSLGASTDTQYF
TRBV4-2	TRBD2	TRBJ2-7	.	TGTGCCAGCAGCCAAGTAAAGGGCGGGAGCTCCTACGAGCAGTACTTC	CASSQVKGGSSYEQYF
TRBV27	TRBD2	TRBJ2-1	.	TGTGTCAGCAGTTTAGGCCCGACTAGCGGAGTGTACAATGAGCAGTTCTTC	CVSSLGPTSGVYNEQFF
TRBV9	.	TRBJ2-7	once	TGTGCCAGCAGCGTGTCGGGGGGCCCGTCGAACGAGCAGTACTTC	CASSVSGGPSNEQYF
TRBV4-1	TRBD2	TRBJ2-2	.	TGCGCCAGCAGCCAACGGGCTAGCGGGGGGGCGAACACCGGGGAGCTGTTTTTT	CASSQRASGGANTGELFF
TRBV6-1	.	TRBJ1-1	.	TGTGCCAGCAGTGCCACTCGATCGGGCACTGAAGCTTTCTTT	CASSATRSGTEAFF
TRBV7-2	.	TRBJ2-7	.	TGTGCCAGCAGCCGCGACTATGACTACGAGCAGTACTTC	CASSRDYDYEQYF
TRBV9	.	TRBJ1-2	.	TGTGCCAGCAGCGTAGGTGGAGCACCAAGCGGCTACACCTTC	CASSVGGAPSGYTF
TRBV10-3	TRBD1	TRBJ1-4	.	TGTGCCATCAGTGACCCAACGGGACAGCTTGCAACTAATGAAAATCTGTTTTTT	CAISDPTGQLATNENLFF
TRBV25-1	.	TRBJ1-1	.	TGTGCCAGCAGTGAAGAACGGGCTTTCTTT	CASSEERAFF
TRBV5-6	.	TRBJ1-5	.	TGTGCCAGCAGCTTATATAGCAATCAGCCTCAGCATTTT	CASSLYSNQPQHF
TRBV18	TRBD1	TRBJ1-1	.	TGTGCCAGCTCACCGACAGGGGGGACTGAAGCTTTCTTT	CASSPTGGTEAFF
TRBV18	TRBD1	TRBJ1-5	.	TGTGCCAGCTCACCCGACAGGGATCAGCCCCAGCATTTT	CASSPDRDQPQHF
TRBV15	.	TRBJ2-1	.	TGTGCCACCAGCAGTGCCGCGGGTGGGGGGATCAATGAGCAGTTCTTC	CATSSAAGGGINEQFF
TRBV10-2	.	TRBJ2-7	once	TGCGCCAGCAGTGAGTCGTTGGGGACTGTGTTTTGGTACGAGCAGTACTTC	CASSESLGTVFWYEQYF
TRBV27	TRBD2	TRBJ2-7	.	TGTGCCAGCAGTCCGCCGGGACTAGCACTAATCTTC	CASSPPGLALIF
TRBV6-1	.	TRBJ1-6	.	TGTGCCAGCAGTGTTCTCAATTCACCCCTCCACTTT	CASSVLNSPLHF
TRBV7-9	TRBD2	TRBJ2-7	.	TGTGCCAGCAGACCTAGCGGCTCCTACGAGCAGTACTTC	CASRPSGSYEQYF
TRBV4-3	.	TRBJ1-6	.	TGCGCCAGCAGCCAAGGAACGGGTTATAATTCACCCCTCCACTTT	CASSQGTGYNSPLHF
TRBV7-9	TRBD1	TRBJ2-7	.	TGTGCCAGCAGCTTAGATCCGGGACAGCCCTCCTACGAGCAGTACTTC	CASSLDPGQPSYEQYF
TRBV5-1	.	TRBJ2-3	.	TGCGCCAGCAGCAGGGACTTTACAGATACGCAGTATTTT	CASSRDFTDTQYF
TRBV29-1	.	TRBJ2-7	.	TGCAGCGTTGAGGATCGGGAAGAGACCTACGAGCAGTACTTC	CSVEDREETYEQYF
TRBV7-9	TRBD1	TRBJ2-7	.	TGTGCCAGCAGCTTAGAAGGGACAGTGTACGAGCAGTACTTC	CASSLEGTVYEQYF
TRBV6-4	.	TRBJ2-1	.	TGTGCCAGTTCCGAGAGCTCCTACAATGAGCAGTTCTTC	CASSESSYNEQFF
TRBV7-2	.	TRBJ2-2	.	TGTGCCAGCAGCTTCGGAGCGGCCGGGGAGCTGTTTTTT	CASSFGAAGELFF
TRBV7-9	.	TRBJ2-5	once	TGTGCCAGCAGCCAGCAAGAGACCCAGTACTTC	CASSQQETQYF